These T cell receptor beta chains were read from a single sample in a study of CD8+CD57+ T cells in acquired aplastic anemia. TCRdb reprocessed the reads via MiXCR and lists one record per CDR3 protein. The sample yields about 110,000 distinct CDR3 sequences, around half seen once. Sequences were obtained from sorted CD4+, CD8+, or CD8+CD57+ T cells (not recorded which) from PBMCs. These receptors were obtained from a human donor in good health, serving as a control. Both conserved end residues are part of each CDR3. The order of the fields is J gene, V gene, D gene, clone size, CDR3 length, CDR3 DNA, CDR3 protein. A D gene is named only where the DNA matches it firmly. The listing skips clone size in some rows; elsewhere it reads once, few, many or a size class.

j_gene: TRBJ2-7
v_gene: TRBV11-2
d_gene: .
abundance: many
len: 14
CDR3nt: TGTGCCAGCAGCTTAGAGGGTCGACACAACGAGCAGTACTTC
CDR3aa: CASSLEGRHNEQYF

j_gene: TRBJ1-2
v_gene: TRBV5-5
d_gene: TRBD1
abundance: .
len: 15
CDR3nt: TGTGCCAGCAGCAAGAGCGGGACAGGGTTGGACGGCTACACCTTC
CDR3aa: CASSKSGTGLDGYTF

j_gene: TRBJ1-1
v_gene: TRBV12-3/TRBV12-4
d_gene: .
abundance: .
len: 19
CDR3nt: TGTGCCAGCAGTTCCCTACCTCCCGTTGCGTGGAACATGAACACTGAAGCTTTCTTT
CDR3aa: CASSSLPPVAWNMNTEAFF

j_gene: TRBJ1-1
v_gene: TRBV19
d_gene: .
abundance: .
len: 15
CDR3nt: TGTGCCAGTAGTATAGATCAATCGAGGGGCACTGAAGCTTTCTTT
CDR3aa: CASSIDQSRGTEAFF

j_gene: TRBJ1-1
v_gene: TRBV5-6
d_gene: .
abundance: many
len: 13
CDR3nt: TGTGCCAGCAGCTTGGTCAGGGGCACTGAAGCTTTCTTT
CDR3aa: CASSLVRGTEAFF

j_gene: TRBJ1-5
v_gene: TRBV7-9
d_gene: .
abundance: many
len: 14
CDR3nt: TGTGCCAGCAGCGCCAGGGATAGCAATCAGCCCCAGCATTTT
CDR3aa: CASSARDSNQPQHF

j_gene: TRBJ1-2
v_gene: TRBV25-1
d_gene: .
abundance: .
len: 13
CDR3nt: TGTGCCAGCAGGGGAGGGGGGGACTATGGCTACACCTTC
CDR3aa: CASRGGGDYGYTF

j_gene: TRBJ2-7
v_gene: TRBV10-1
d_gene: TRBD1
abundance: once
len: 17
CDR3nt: TGCGCCAGCAGCTCGGTTGGACAGGGGGTGGACTCCTACGAGCAGTACTTC
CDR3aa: CASSSVGQGVDSYEQYF

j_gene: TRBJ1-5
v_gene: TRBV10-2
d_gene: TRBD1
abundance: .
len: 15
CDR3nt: TGCGCCAGCAGTGAGTCTAGGGGGCTCTATCAGCCCCAGCATTTT
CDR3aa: CASSESRGLYQPQHF

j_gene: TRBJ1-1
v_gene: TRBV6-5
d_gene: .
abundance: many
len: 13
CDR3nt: TGTGCCAGCAAATCAGGATCGAACACTGAAGCTTTCTTT
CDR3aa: CASKSGSNTEAFF

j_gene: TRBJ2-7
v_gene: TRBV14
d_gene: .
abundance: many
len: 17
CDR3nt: TGTGCCAGCAGCCAACACCTTAGCGCGGGCTGGGACTACGAGCAGTACTTC
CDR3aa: CASSQHLSAGWDYEQYF

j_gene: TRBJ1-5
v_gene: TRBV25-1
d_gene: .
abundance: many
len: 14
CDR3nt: TGTGCCAGCGGGACGGCTTCTAGCAATCAGCCCCAGCATTTT
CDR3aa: CASGTASSNQPQHF

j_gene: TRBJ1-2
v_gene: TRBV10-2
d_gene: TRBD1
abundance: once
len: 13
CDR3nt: TGTGCCAGCAGCTCACAGGGGTATGGTGGCTACACCTTC
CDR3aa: CASSSQGYGGYTF

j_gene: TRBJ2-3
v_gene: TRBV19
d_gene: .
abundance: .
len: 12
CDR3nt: TGTGCCAGTAGAGACCTTATAGATACGCAGTATTTT
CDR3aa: CASRDLIDTQYF

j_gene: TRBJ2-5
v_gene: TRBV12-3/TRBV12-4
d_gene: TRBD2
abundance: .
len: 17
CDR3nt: TGTGCCAGCAGTTTGGTTAGCGGGGGCCGTGACCAAGAGACCCAGTACTTC
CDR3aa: CASSLVSGGRDQETQYF

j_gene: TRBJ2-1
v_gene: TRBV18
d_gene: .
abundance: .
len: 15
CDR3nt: TGTGCCAGCTCACCTTCCACACTAGGGGGGAATGAGCAGCTCTTC
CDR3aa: CASSPSTLGGNEQLF

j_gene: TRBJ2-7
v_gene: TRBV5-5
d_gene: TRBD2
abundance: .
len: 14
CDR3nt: TGTGCCAGCAGCTTGCGCGGGGGGGCCTCCGAGCAGTACTTC
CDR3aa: CASSLRGGASEQYF

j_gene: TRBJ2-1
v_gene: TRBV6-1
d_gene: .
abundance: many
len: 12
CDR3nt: TGTGCCAGCAGCTGGGACTACAATGAGCAGTTCTTC
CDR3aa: CASSWDYNEQFF